A selection of T cell receptor beta chains follows, all from one sample in a study of cytomegalovirus exposure and HLA in healthy donors. The method was immunoSEQ multiplex PCR; TCRdb's version includes in-frame clones alone and lacks a portion of them. The sample lists about 120,000 clones; 60% to 85% were seen once. Sequenced input: PBMCs. All receptors come from a woman aged 40 to 55 in good health and CMV-seropositive. Both conserved end residues are part of each CDR3. The D gene is left open where the match is weak. The listing skips clone size in some rows; elsewhere it reads once, few, many or a size class.

once | TRBJ1-1 | TRBV18 | . | CASSPARVGTEAFF | TGTGCCAGCTCCCCAGCCCGGGTGGGCACTGAAGCTTTCTTT
. | TRBJ2-1 | TRBV6-1 | TRBD2 | CASSDTGTSVWKQFF | TGTGCCAGCAGTGATACCGGGACTAGCGTGTGGAAGCAGTTCTTC
. | TRBJ2-1 | TRBV7-3 | . | CASSLAGSSYNEQFF | TGTGCCAGCAGCTTAGCGGGTAGCTCCTACAATGAGCAGTTCTTC
. | TRBJ1-2 | TRBV19 | . | CASSIDLGEGYGYTF | TGTGCCAGTAGTATAGACCTGGGGGAGGGCTATGGCTACACCTTC
. | TRBJ2-1 | TRBV4-2 | TRBD1 | CASSQLDRDEQFF | TGTGCCAGCAGCCAGCTCGACAGGGATGAGCAGTTCTTC
few | TRBJ1-6 | TRBV11-2 | . | CASSFSFRINSPLHF | TGTGCCAGCAGCTTTAGTTTCAGGATAAATTCACCCCTCCACTTT
. | TRBJ2-5 | TRBV5-1 | TRBD1 | CASSSQGAQETQYF | TGCGCCAGCAGCTCACAGGGGGCACAGGAGACCCAGTACTTC
. | TRBJ2-1 | TRBV2 | . | CASSGGFIQINEQFF | TGTGCCAGCAGTGGCGGCTTTATCCAGATTAATGAGCAGTTCTTC
. | TRBJ1-5 | TRBV15 | . | CATSRDGAKNQPQHF | TGTGCCACCAGCAGAGATGGGGCGAAGAATCAGCCCCAGCATTTT
. | TRBJ2-2 | TRBV9 | TRBD1 | CASSAGTANTGELFF | TGTGCCAGCAGCGCGGGGACAGCGAACACCGGGGAGCTGTTTTTT
. | TRBJ1-5 | TRBV7-8 | . | CASSATDLGNQPQHF | TGTGCCAGCAGCGCGACAGATCTGGGCAATCAGCCCCAGCATTTT
. | TRBJ2-2 | TRBV7-3 | . | CASSADRLNTGELFF | TGTGCCAGCAGCGCGGACAGACTGAACACCGGGGAGCTGTTTTTT
. | TRBJ2-5 | TRBV5-4 | TRBD1 | CASSLGQGVVETQYF | TGTGCCAGCAGCCTTGGACAGGGGGTTGTAGAGACCCAGTACTTC
. | TRBJ1-4 | TRBV5-4 | TRBD1 | CASSLGGQGEREKLFF | TGTGCCAGCAGCTTGGGGGGGCAGGGGGAGAGGGAAAAACTGTTTTTT
. | TRBJ2-5 | TRBV19 | . | CASADQETQYF | TGTGCCAGTGCGGATCAAGAGACCCAGTACTTC
once | TRBJ2-3 | TRBV5-1 | TRBD2 | CASTKGLAGRTDTQYF | TGCGCCAGCACTAAAGGACTAGCGGGGCGGACAGATACGCAGTATTTT
. | TRBJ1-6 | TRBV30 | . | CAWSSSGTEISPLHF | TGTGCCTGGAGTTCCTCCGGGACTGAAATCTCACCCCTCCACTTT
few | TRBJ1-1 | TRBV2 | TRBD1 | CASSGDRGDEAFF | TGTGCCAGCAGCGGAGACAGGGGCGATGAAGCTTTCTTT
. | TRBJ2-5 | TRBV15 | . | CATSRDGRQETQYF | TGTGCCACCAGCAGAGATGGCCGTCAAGAGACCCAGTACTTC
few | TRBJ1-2 | TRBV6-5 | . | CASSYFQGSGYTF | TGTGCCAGCAGTTACTTTCAGGGATCAGGCTACACCTTC
. | TRBJ2-2 | TRBV19 | TRBD1 | CASSITRGSNTGELFF | TGTGCCAGTAGTATAACCAGGGGGTCGAACACCGGGGAGCTGTTTTTT
. | TRBJ1-5 | TRBV30 | . | CAWSPSNQPQHF | TGTGCCTGGAGCCCCTCTAATCAGCCCCAGCATTTT